These 26 T cell receptor beta chains originate from one sample sequenced in a study of graft-versus-host responses after intestinal transplantation (dated by TCRdb to about 2021). The receptor library was made with the immunoSEQ multiplex PCR assay. Imported from immuneACCESS, the table was reduced by TCRdb to in-frame sequences with V and J called. These copies leave out some clones; in studies compared against another copy, an unresolved V gene accounts for under half, and the cause of the remainder is not known. The sample has about 86,000 clones on record, over 80% of them singletons. About a sixth of the sample lies in the top ten. Read against the paper, the sample's time point label means: cells obtained before transplantation from donor or recipient. Their cognate antigens are unknown. This sample comprised unstimulated CD8+ T cells sorted from spleen or lymph node cells, obtained before intestinal transplant. These receptor sequences come from a human donor who received an intestinal transplant.

For the CDR3, the DNA is TGCGCCAGCAGTGCCCGACAGTTGGGGCTAGGCTACACCTTC. Its protein product is CASSARQLGLGYTF. The chain carries TRBV10-2 and TRBJ1-2; possible D gene TRBD1, 5 bases. The CDR3 extends over 14 amino acids. The V gene lost 4 bases and the J gene lost 8 bases, with 17 bases spanning the gap. The germline gives CDR1 WSHSY, CDR2 SAAADI.

The chain combines TRBV30 with TRBJ2-1; 11 nucleotides match TRBD2. Germline assignment: CDR1 GTSNPN and CDR2 SVGIG (reference sequence). Trimming took 3 bases from V and 3 from J; bases not matched to a gene: 4. The CDR3 covers 15 residues. In nucleotides, the CDR3 is TGTGCCTGGAGGGACCTAGCGGGGGGCTACAATGAGCAGTTCTTC. Translating it yields CAWRDLAGGYNEQFF.

The rearrangement joins TRBV6-5 to TRBJ1-2; TRBD1 matches 7 bases. Germline CDR1 reads MNHEY; CDR2 reads SVGAGI. V lost 5 bases, J lost 4 bases, and 4 bases stayed unmatched. The length of the CDR3 is 13 residues. The CDR3: CASSDRVPYGYTF. CDR3 DNA: TGTGCCAGCAGTGACAGGGTCCCCTATGGCTACACCTTC.

The CDR3 DNA reads as TGTGCCAGCACAGAGTTAGCGGGATATGGAGAGACCCAGTACTTC. It translates to CASTELAGYGETQYF. This sequence joins TRBV6-5 and TRBJ2-5, with 8 bases identical to TRBD2. Germline assignment: CDR1 MNHEY and CDR2 SVGAGI. The CDR3 loop spans 15 amino acids. Trimming cost V 7 bases and J 4 bases; bases outside gene matches: 11.

The chain carries TRBV9 and TRBJ2-3; a possible D gene is TRBD1 (6 bases). V was cut by 3 bases and J by 2 bases, with 10 bases left in between. CDR1 and CDR2 from the germline V gene are SGDLS and YYNGEE. The CDR3 length is 14 residues. The CDR3 loop is CASSDQGYTDTQYF. CDR3 DNA: TGTGCCAGCAGCGATCAGGGGTACACAGATACGCAGTATTTT.

The V and J genes are TRBV2 and TRBJ2-5, with 10 nucleotides matching TRBD1. This CDR3 spans 15 amino acids. The J segment lost 5 bases and the V segment lost 6 bases, leaving 9 bases of the junction unmatched. Germline V gene data show CDR1 as SNHLY and CDR2 as FYNNEI. The CDR3: CASRTPGQGLETQYF. The DNA of the CDR3 is TGTGCCAGCAGGACCCCGGGACAGGGGTTGGAGACCCAGTACTTC.

The sample holds one count of this clone. V is TRBV7-3 and J is TRBJ2-1; perhaps TRBD2 as D (5 bases). V was trimmed by 0 bases and J by 3 bases, leaving 9 bases between them. The CDR3 length is 15 residues. The germline gives CDR1 SGHTA, CDR2 FQGTGA. CDR3 bases: TGTGCCAGCAGCTTAACGTGGAGCGGCTACAATGAGCAGTTCTTC. Its translation: CASSLTWSGYNEQFF.

The CDR3 reads CATWDSSGNTIYF. The CDR3 DNA reads as TGTGCCACTTGGGACAGCTCTGGAAACACCATATATTTT. V is TRBV6-1 and J is TRBJ1-3; 7 nucleotides align to TRBD1. The CDR3 contains 13 residues. Germline-derived CDR1 and CDR2 are MNHNS and SASEGT. V shed 10 bases and J 0 bases; nucleotides not matched to a gene: 3.

The rearrangement links TRBV7-3 to TRBJ2-5; the D gene is possibly TRBD2 (6 bases). Trimming cost V 5 bases and J 1 base, with 20 bases left between them. Per germline, CDR1 SGHTA and CDR2 FQGTGA. The CDR3 has 17 amino acids. The chain's CDR3 is CASSLPLGRRFQETQYF. CDR3 nucleotides: TGTGCCAGCAGCCTCCCGCTTGGGAGGCGGTTCCAAGAGACCCAGTACTTC.

CDR3 bases: TGTGCCAGTAGTATTTACCTGGACTCGATCTACGAGCAGTACTTC. Residues: CASSIYLDSIYEQYF. The rearrangement links TRBV19 to TRBJ2-7; tentatively, D is TRBD2 (5 bases). The V end lost 3 bases, the J end lost 3 bases, and 15 bases lay between the germline ends. CDR1 is LNHDA, CDR2 SQIVND, per germline (reference sequence). The CDR3 is 15 amino acids.

This clone was recorded once. This chain joins TRBV13 and TRBJ1-6; D not certain. Germline-derived CDR1 and CDR2 are PRHDT and FYEKMQ (reference sequence). V lost 1 base and J 8 bases, leaving 12 bases between the germline ends. The CDR3 length is 15 residues. CDR3 amino acids: CASSLAGNADSPLHF. CDR3 in DNA: TGTGCCAGCAGCTTAGCTGGGAACGCCGATTCACCCCTCCACTTT. Full variable domain (remainder filled in from reference TRBV13 and TRBJ1-6): AAGVIQSPRHLIKEKRETATLKCYPIPRHDTVYWYQQGPGQDPQFLISFYEKMQSDKGSIPDRFSAQQFSDYHSELNMSSLELGDSALYFCASSLAGNADSPLHFGNGTRLTVT.

The chain uses TRBV2 and TRBJ1-2; TRBD1 is a possible D gene (6 bases). The CDR3 length is 12 residues. Germline values: CDR1 SNHLY, CDR2 FYNNEI. V lost 7 bases, J lost 2 bases, and 8 bases lay in between. CDR3 region: CASITGNYGYTF. The DNA for the CDR3 is TGTGCCAGCATCACAGGGAACTATGGCTACACCTTC.

The sample holds a few counts of this clone. The gene calls are TRBV15 and TRBJ2-6; D possibly corresponds to TRBD1 (6 bases). Trimming left V 8 bases short and J 4 bases short, with 12 bases between. Germline CDR1 and CDR2: LNHNV and YYDKDF (reference sequence). This CDR3 spans 14 amino acids. The CDR3 sequence is CATSQGPGANVLTF. The CDR3 nucleotides are TGTGCCACCTCACAGGGACCCGGGGCCAACGTCCTGACTTTC.

The gene calls are TRBV9 and TRBJ2-3; D gene ambiguous. V shed 3 bases and J shed 0 bases, with 8 bases lying between them. This CDR3 has 14 amino acids. Germline lookup yields CDR1 SGDLS and CDR2 YYNGEE. The CDR3 DNA reads TGTGCCAGCAGCGCGTTAACTAGCACAGATACGCAGTATTTT. Residues: CASSALTSTDTQYF. The full variable domain, completed using reference TRBV9 and TRBJ2-3, is DSGVTQTPKHLITATGQRVTLRCSPRSGDLSVYWYQQSLDQGLQFLIQYYNGEERAKGNILERFSAQQFPDLHSELNLSSLELGDSALYFCASSALTSTDTQYFGPGTRLTVL.

The chain employs TRBV7-6 and TRBJ2-2, with D uncertain. In germline, CDR1 is SGHVS, CDR2 FNYEAQ. The CDR3 is made up of 15 amino acids. V was shortened by 3 bases and J by 1 base, with 9 bases between the two germline ends. CDR3 bases: TGTGCCAGCAGCTTTCGGCCAGGGAACACCGGGGAGCTGTTTTTT. This encodes CASSFRPGNTGELFF.

This chain uses TRBV9 with TRBJ2-2; D not certain. The CDR3 sequence is 14 residues long. V lost 0 bases and J lost 7, with 10 bases in between. CDR1 is SGDLS, CDR2 YYNGEE, per germline. CDR3 amino acids: CASSVDSLGGELFF. The CDR3 DNA is TGTGCCAGCAGCGTAGATTCCCTCGGCGGGGAGCTGTTTTTT.

This clone was seen a few times. The chain uses TRBV6-5 and TRBJ2-7; tentative D call: TRBD2 (5 bases). This CDR3 has 14 residues. Trimming left V 1 base short and J 2 bases short, with 9 bases between. Germline values: CDR1 MNHEY, CDR2 SVGAGI. CDR3 sequence reads: CASSYYEGAYEQYF. The DNA for the CDR3 is TGTGCCAGCAGTTACTATGAGGGAGCCTACGAGCAGTACTTC.

This chain joins TRBV27 and TRBJ2-2; D is uncertain. The CDR3 loop spans 15 amino acids. Germline V gene sequence: CDR1 MNHEY, CDR2 SMNVEV (reference sequence). V dropped 3 bases and J dropped 2 bases, with 10 bases sitting between them. As DNA, the CDR3 is TGTGCCAGCAGTTTGAATCTACCAAACACCGGGGAGCTGTTTTTT. Its translation: CASSLNLPNTGELFF.

The chain carries TRBV27 and TRBJ1-1; a weak D match, TRBD1 (6 bases). CDR1 and CDR2 (germline): MNHEY, SMNVEV (reference sequence). This CDR3 contains 15 residues. V gave up 6 bases and J gave up 0 bases, with 14 bases separating them. CDR3 DNA sequence: TGTGCCAGCAGCGACAGGAGTACTATGAACACTGAAGCTTTCTTT. This sequence encodes CASSDRSTMNTEAFF.

This clone was observed a few times. V is TRBV6-5 and J is TRBJ2-7; possible D gene TRBD1, 7 bases. The CDR3 loop spans 14 amino acids. CDR1 and CDR2 from the germline V gene are MNHEY and SVGAGI. V gave up 4 bases and J gave up 4 bases, with 14 bases separating them. CDR3 protein: CASSLPGGQYEQYF. DNA of the CDR3: TGTGCCAGCAGTTTGCCAGGGGGGCAGTACGAGCAGTACTTC.

V gene TRBV6-6 combines with J gene TRBJ1-5; D is unresolved. There are 15 residues in the CDR3. V lost 6 bases, J lost 0 bases, and 12 bases lay in between. Germline CDR1 is MNHNY and CDR2 is SVGAGI (reference sequence). The CDR3 reads CASSIDGYSNQPQHF. The CDR3 coding sequence is TGTGCCAGCAGCATCGACGGATATAGCAATCAGCCCCAGCATTTT.

The genes are TRBV2 and TRBJ2-5; 9 nucleotides agree with TRBD1. J lost 1 base, V lost 4 bases, and 4 bases had no gene match. Germline CDR1 SNHLY, CDR2 FYNNEI. The CDR3 length is 15 residues. The CDR3 protein is CASSVTGGLQETQYF. CDR3 DNA: TGTGCCAGCAGTGTCACAGGGGGCCTCCAAGAGACCCAGTACTTC.

The chain couples TRBV11-2 to TRBJ2-7; D is uncertain. Trimming took 1 base from V and 3 from J, leaving 4 bases between them. The CDR3 has 12 residues. CDR1 is SGHAT and CDR2 is FQNNGV in the germline V gene. DNA of the CDR3: TGTGCCAGCAGCTTAGTAGTCTACGAGCAGTACTTC. Translation: CASSLVVYEQYF.

The chain is built from TRBV13 and TRBJ1-4, with TRBD1 identical over 7 bases. Germline V gene sequence: CDR1 PRHDT, CDR2 FYEKMQ (reference sequence). The CDR3 extends over 15 amino acids. V lost 6 bases and J lost 3; bases outside the gene matches: 7. CDR3 DNA sequence: TGTGCCAGCAGTCGCCGGGACAGCTCTAATGAAAAACTGTTTTTT. Protein product: CASSRRDSSNEKLFF.

The gene calls are TRBV2 and TRBJ2-3; unclear D gene. Trimming shortened V by 6 bases and J by 0 bases, and 10 bases separated the two germline ends. The CDR3 runs to 14 residues. Germline V gives CDR1 SNHLY, CDR2 FYNNEI. DNA for the CDR3: TGTGCCAGCAGCGAGATCGCTAGCACAGATACGCAGTATTTT. Translating it yields CASSEIASTDTQYF.

This CDR3 is CASGGTSNTGELFF. As DNA, the CDR3 is TGTGCCAGCGGGGGGACAAGTAACACCGGGGAGCTGTTTTTT. V gene TRBV2 combines with J gene TRBJ2-2; D assignment may be TRBD1 or TRBD2 (6 bases each). In germline, CDR1 is SNHLY, CDR2 FYNNEI. The V and J ends lost 8 bases and 2 bases respectively, with 12 bases between them. This CDR3 has 14 amino acids.